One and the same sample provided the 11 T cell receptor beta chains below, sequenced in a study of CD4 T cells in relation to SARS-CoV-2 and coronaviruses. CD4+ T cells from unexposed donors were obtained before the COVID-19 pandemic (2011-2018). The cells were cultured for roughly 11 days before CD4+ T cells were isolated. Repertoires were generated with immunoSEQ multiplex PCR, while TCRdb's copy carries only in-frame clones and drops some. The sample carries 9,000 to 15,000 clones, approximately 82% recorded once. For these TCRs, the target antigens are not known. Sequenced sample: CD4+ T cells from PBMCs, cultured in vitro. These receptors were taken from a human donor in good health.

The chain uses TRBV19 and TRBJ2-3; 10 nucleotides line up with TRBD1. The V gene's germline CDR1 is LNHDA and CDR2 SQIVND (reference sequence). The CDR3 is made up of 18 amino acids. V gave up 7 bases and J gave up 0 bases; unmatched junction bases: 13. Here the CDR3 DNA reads TGTGCCAGTAAGAGGACACCCGGGACAGGGGTTAGCACAGATACGCAGTATTTT. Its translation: CASKRTPGTGVSTDTQYF.

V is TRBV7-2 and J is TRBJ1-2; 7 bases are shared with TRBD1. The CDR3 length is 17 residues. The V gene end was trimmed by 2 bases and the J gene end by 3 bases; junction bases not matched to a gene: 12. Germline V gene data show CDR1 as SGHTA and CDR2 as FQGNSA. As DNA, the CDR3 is TGTGCCAGCAGCTTATCTGCAGGGGGGCCGCTATACTATGGCTACACCTTC. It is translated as CASSLSAGGPLYYGYTF.

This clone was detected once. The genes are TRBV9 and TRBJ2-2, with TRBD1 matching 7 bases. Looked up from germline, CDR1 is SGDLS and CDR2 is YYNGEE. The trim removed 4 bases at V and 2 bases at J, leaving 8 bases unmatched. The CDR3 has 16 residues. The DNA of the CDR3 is TGTGCCAGCAGCTCCCGGGACAGTGTTAACACCGGGGAGCTGTTTTTT. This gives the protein CASSSRDSVNTGELFF.

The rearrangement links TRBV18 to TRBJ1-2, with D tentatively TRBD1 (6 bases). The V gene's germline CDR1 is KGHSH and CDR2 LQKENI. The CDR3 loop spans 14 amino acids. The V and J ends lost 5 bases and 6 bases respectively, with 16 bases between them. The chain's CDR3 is CASSSRGAEDGYTF. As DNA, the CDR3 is TGTGCCAGCTCATCTAGGGGGGCCGAGGATGGCTACACCTTC.

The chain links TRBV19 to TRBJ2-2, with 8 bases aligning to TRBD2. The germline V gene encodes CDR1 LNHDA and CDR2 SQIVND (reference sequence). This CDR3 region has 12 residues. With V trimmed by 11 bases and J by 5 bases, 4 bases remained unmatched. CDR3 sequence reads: CAGGLGTGELFF. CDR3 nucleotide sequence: TGTGCCGGGGGACTAGGGACCGGGGAGCTGTTTTTT. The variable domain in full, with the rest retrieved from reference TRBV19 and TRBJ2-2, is DGGITQSPKYLFRKEGQNVTLSCEQNLNHDAMYWYRQDPGQGLRLIYYSQIVNDFQKGDIAEGYSVSREKKESFPLTVTSAQKNPTAFYLCAGGLGTGELFFGEGSRLTVL.

The CDR3 sequence is CASSGGVNTEAFF. CDR3 DNA: TGTGCCTCGTCGGGGGGAGTAAACACTGAAGCTTTCTTT. V and J are TRBV30 and TRBJ1-1; D is possibly TRBD1 (5 bases). Germline lookup yields CDR1 GTSNPN and CDR2 SVGIG (reference sequence). Trimming cost V 7 bases and J 2 bases, with 14 bases left between them. CDR3 length: 13 residues.

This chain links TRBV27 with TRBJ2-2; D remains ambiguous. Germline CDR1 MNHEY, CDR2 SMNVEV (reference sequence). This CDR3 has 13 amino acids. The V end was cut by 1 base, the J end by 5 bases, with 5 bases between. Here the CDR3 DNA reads TGTGCCAGCAGTTTATGGGGTACCGGGGAGCTGTTTTTT. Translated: CASSLWGTGELFF.

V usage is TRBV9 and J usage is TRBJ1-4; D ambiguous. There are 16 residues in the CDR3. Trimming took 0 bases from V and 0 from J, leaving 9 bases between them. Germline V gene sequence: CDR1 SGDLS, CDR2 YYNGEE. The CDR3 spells CASSVGVGATNEKLFF. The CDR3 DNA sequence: TGTGCCAGCAGCGTAGGGGTTGGTGCAACTAATGAAAAACTGTTTTTT.

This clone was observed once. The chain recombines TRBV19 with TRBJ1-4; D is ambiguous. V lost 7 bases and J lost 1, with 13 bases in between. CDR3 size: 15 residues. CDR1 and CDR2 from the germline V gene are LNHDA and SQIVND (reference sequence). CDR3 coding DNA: TGTGCCAGTACCCCCCTGAGAGGAACTAATGAAAAACTGTTTTTT. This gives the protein CASTPLRGTNEKLFF.

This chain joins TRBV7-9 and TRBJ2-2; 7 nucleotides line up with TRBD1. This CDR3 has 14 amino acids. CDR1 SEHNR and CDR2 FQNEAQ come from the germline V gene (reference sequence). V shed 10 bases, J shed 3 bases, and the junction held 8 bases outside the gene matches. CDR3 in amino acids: CAKTDRVDTGELFF. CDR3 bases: TGTGCCAAGACCGACAGGGTTGACACCGGGGAGCTGTTTTTT.

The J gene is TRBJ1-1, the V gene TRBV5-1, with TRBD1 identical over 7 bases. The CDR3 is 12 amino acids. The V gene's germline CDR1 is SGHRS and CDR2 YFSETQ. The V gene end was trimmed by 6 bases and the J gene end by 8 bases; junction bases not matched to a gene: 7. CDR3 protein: CASTGTGEEAFF. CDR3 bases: TGCGCCAGCACGGGAACAGGGGAAGAAGCTTTCTTT.